These T cell receptor beta chains were read from a single sample in a study of T cells in Graves' hyperthyroidism and ophthalmopathy. TCRdb re-called the multiplex PCR reads through MiXCR, storing one row per CDR3 protein. The sample consists of some 300,000 distinct CDR3 sequences, around 16% of them appearing once. Sequencing used blood. Receptor source: a man between 25 and 39 years old with Graves' hyperthyroidism. Each CDR3 is given with its conserved first and last residue. A D gene is named only where the DNA matches it firmly.

J: TRBJ1-5
D: TRBD1
V: TRBV5-1
CDR3: CASSLAGGKQPQHF

J: TRBJ2-5
D: -
V: TRBV6-2/TRBV6-3
CDR3: CASRTRQPEETQYF

J: TRBJ2-5
D: TRBD1
V: TRBV29-1
CDR3: CSVSTGRGGTQYF

J: TRBJ2-7
D: -
V: TRBV29-1
CDR3: CSVDGLGGFYEQYF

J: TRBJ2-7
D: TRBD2
V: TRBV3-1
CDR3: CASSQDFSNVAGANYEQYF

J: TRBJ2-7
D: TRBD2
V: TRBV30
CDR3: CAWQGTSGSNEQYF

J: TRBJ2-7
D: -
V: TRBV20-1
CDR3: CSAMGLAYEQYF

J: TRBJ2-5
D: TRBD2
V: TRBV7-9
CDR3: CASSYRGAGLAGWETQYF

J: TRBJ1-2
D: -
V: TRBV12-3/TRBV12-4
CDR3: CASPLERFPNGYTF

J: TRBJ2-7
D: -
V: TRBV29-1
CDR3: CSVVEGNSYEQYF

J: TRBJ2-1
D: TRBD1
V: TRBV2
CDR3: CASGTGTYNEQFF

J: TRBJ2-5
D: -
V: TRBV7-6
CDR3: CASSSSKWETQYF

J: TRBJ1-4
D: -
V: TRBV12-3/TRBV12-4
CDR3: CASSPTGRDEKLFF

J: TRBJ2-3
D: -
V: TRBV7-2
CDR3: CASSSLGGKSADTQYF